The TCR beta chain described here comes from a study of blood T cells in healthy people across ages. Study results and caveats: Roughly linear declines in TCR beta diversity per million T cells occurred with age.

The ends lost 3 bases at V and 0 bases at J; junction bases unmatched: 11. The CDR3 is made up of 17 amino acids. CDR1 is SGHDT and CDR2 is YYEEEE in the germline V gene. Primed by a sample-barcoded 5' primer and a J-beta primer mix, a second PCR proceeded for roughly 7 to 11 cycles. A single record per CDR3 protein comes from TCRdb applying MiXCR to the 5' RACE reads. The sample contains around 900,000 distinct CDR3 sequences, about 53% of which appear only once. This clonotype has just a few counts. Its antigen is not identified. The receptor was derived from a woman aged 55-69 years in good health. This sequence joins TRBV5-6 and TRBJ1-1; 7 bases are shared with TRBD1. The sample consisted of blood. CDR3 in amino acids: CASSSQGRDLMNTEAFF. The CDR3 DNA sequence: TGTGCCAGCAGCTCACAGGGGCGTGATCTTATGAACACTGAAGCTTTCTTT.